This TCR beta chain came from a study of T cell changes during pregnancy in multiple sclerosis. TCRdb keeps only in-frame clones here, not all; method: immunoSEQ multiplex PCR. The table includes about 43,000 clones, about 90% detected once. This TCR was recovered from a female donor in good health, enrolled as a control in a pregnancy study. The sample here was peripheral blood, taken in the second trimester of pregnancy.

CDR3 in amino acids: CASSLPGSNYGYTF. In nucleotides, the CDR3 is TGTGCCAGCAGCCTGCCCGGGTCTAACTATGGCTACACCTTC. This sequence joins TRBV5-4 and TRBJ1-2; D gene uncertain. The CDR3 extends over 14 amino acids. Germline assignment: CDR1 SGHNT and CDR2 YYREEE (reference sequence). V lost 4 bases to trimming and J lost 0 bases, with 10 bases between them.